The rows below give T cell receptor beta chains drawn from one sample of a study of T cells in Graves' hyperthyroidism and ophthalmopathy. Each CDR3 protein gets one entry after TCRdb re-called the multiplex PCR reads with MiXCR. The table records 400,000 to 600,000 distinct CDR3 sequences, roughly 16% of them present only once. Input material: blood. These receptors were obtained from a young woman with Graves' ophthalmopathy. Each CDR3 is given with its conserved first and last residue. A D gene is named only where the DNA matches it firmly. A clone size is listed for some rows: how often the clone was seen (once, few, many), or a class if it is expanded.

v_call	clone_size	d_call	j_call	cdr3_nt	cdr3_aa
TRBV6-4	NA	NA	TRBJ2-1	TGTGCCAGCAGTGACGGGGGCTCCTACAATGAGCAGTTCTTC	CASSDGGSYNEQFF
TRBV6-1	NA	NA	TRBJ2-7	TGTGCCAGCCTATCTGGGGGCAGGCAGTACTTC	CASLSGGRQYF
TRBV7-9	NA	NA	TRBJ2-1	TGTGCCAGCAGCTTAGTAGGGACCTCAGGCTTCGATGAGCAGTTCTTC	CASSLVGTSGFDEQFF
TRBV29-1	NA	TRBD2	TRBJ2-7	TGCAGCGCTCCGACTAGCGGGAGGTTGCGCGAGCAGTACTTC	CSAPTSGRLREQYF
TRBV7-3	NA	NA	TRBJ2-1	TGTGCCAGCAGCACAGGCCCAATCCCCTACAATGAGCAGTTCTTC	CASSTGPIPYNEQFF
TRBV7-9	many	TRBD1	TRBJ2-5	TGTGCCAGCAGCTTGGGTACAGGGGGCTGGGAGACCCAGTACTTC	CASSLGTGGWETQYF
TRBV6-1	many	NA	TRBJ2-3	TGTGCCAGCAGTTACAGAGGGGAAGGCACAGATACGCAGTATTTT	CASSYRGEGTDTQYF
TRBV28	NA	NA	TRBJ1-5	TGTGCCAGCAGCGGCGGGGAGCCCCAGCATTTT	CASSGGEPQHF
TRBV11-1	many	NA	TRBJ2-6	TGTGCCAGCAGCTTAGGAGGGGTCTCGAACGTCCTGACTTTC	CASSLGGVSNVLTF
TRBV11-2	NA	NA	TRBJ2-7	TGTGCCAGCAGCCTAGGGCCGAGGTCCGACGAGCAGTACTTC	CASSLGPRSDEQYF
TRBV28	many	NA	TRBJ1-5	TGTGCCAGCAGTTTTGTCCCAGGCAATCAGCCCCAGCATTTT	CASSFVPGNQPQHF
TRBV20-1	few	TRBD2	TRBJ2-1	TGCAGTGCCCCCGGGACTATCGGAAGGACCTACAATGAGCAGTTCTTC	CSAPGTIGRTYNEQFF
TRBV20-1	NA	NA	TRBJ1-3	TGCGCCATTCGCATTGGTGGAAACACCATATATTTT	CAIRIGGNTIYF
TRBV7-2	many	NA	TRBJ2-7	TGTGCCAGCAGCTTGCAGGGTTTAGATTACGAGCAGTACTTC	CASSLQGLDYEQYF
TRBV20-1	many	TRBD1	TRBJ1-1	TGCAGTGCTAGAGAGGGACAGGCTAACACTGAAGCTTTCTTT	CSAREGQANTEAFF
TRBV5-1	few	NA	TRBJ2-7	TGCGCCAGCAGATGGGGGGGGACAGGTTCCTACGAGCAGTACTTC	CASRWGGTGSYEQYF
TRBV5-1	few	NA	TRBJ1-6	TGCGCCAGCAGCTTGGCCGGACAGTCTAATTCACCCCTCCACTTT	CASSLAGQSNSPLHF
TRBV30	many	NA	TRBJ1-5	TGTGCCTGGAGGGCGGACAGTTTTAGCAATCAGCCCCAGCATTTT	CAWRADSFSNQPQHF
TRBV6-2/TRBV6-3	many	TRBD1	TRBJ2-7	TGTGCCAGCCTCCGGGACAGGGCAACGTGGGAGCAGTACTTC	CASLRDRATWEQYF
TRBV27	many	NA	TRBJ1-1	TGTGCCAGCAGTTCAGACGTTGCAGCTGAAGCTTTCTTT	CASSSDVAAEAFF
TRBV14	NA	NA	TRBJ2-3	TGTGCCAGCAGCCAAGGGAGGGGTGGAACAGATACGCAGTATTTT	CASSQGRGGTDTQYF
TRBV6-2/TRBV6-3	many	NA	TRBJ2-7	TGTGCCAGCATCCGAGACGGACGAAAGAATTACGAGCAGTACTTC	CASIRDGRKNYEQYF
TRBV30	few	NA	TRBJ1-6	TGTGCCTGGAGTGTAGGGCAGGGCAGTTCACCCCTCCACTTT	CAWSVGQGSSPLHF
TRBV20-1	many	TRBD2	TRBJ2-1	TGCAGTGCTGGGCTAGCGGGGGTTTACAATGAGCAGTTCTTC	CSAGLAGVYNEQFF
TRBV6-1	NA	NA	TRBJ1-2	TGTGCCAGCGGGGATTCAAAGGCTTCCTATGGCTACACCTTC	CASGDSKASYGYTF
TRBV12-3/TRBV12-4	NA	NA	TRBJ2-7	TGTGCCAGCAGCCCAGACATGGCCTACGAGCAGTACTTC	CASSPDMAYEQYF
TRBV28	many	TRBD2	TRBJ2-3	TGTGCCAGCAGTTTAGAAGCGGGAGACCTCGGAGATACGCAGTATTTT	CASSLEAGDLGDTQYF
TRBV7-2	many	NA	TRBJ1-2	TGTGCCAGCAGCTTGGCTGGCAGTAACTATGGCTACACCTTC	CASSLAGSNYGYTF
TRBV7-2	few	NA	TRBJ2-5	TGTGCCAGCAGCTTATTTTATTCCGGGGTTGAGACCCAGTACTTC	CASSLFYSGVETQYF
TRBV20-1	many	NA	TRBJ2-5	TGCAGTGCTAGAGGTAGCGGTAAAGAGACCCAGTACTTC	CSARGSGKETQYF
TRBV2	many	NA	TRBJ2-1	TGTGCCAGCAGTGAACTCCGGGATAATGAGCAGTTCTTC	CASSELRDNEQFF
TRBV20-1	few	TRBD2	TRBJ2-7	TGCAGTGCTAGTATGGCGGGAGGCTCCTACGAGCAGTACTTC	CSASMAGGSYEQYF
TRBV5-8	NA	NA	TRBJ1-2	TGTGCCAGCAGCCCGAGGTGGGGGGGCAACTATGGCTACACCTTC	CASSPRWGGNYGYTF
TRBV7-3	many	NA	TRBJ2-6	TGTGCCAGCAGCTTAACTAGGAGACCCAACTCTGGGGCCAACGTCCTGACTTTC	CASSLTRRPNSGANVLTF
TRBV2	NA	NA	TRBJ2-1	TGTGCCAGCAGTCGCGGACGGCTAAATGAGCAGTTCTTC	CASSRGRLNEQFF
TRBV6-4	many	TRBD1	TRBJ2-7	TGTGCCAGCACTCCAGGAGGACAGGGGCCCTACGAGCAGTACTTC	CASTPGGQGPYEQYF
TRBV29-1	many	TRBD1	TRBJ1-5	TGCAGCGTTGGCGGACAGGGCTCGAGCAATCAGCCCCAGCATTTT	CSVGGQGSSNQPQHF
TRBV6-6	many	TRBD2	TRBJ2-3	TGTGCCAGCAGTTACGCAACCGGGACTAGCGGGATGGGCGATACGCAGTATTTT	CASSYATGTSGMGDTQYF
TRBV7-3	few	TRBD2	TRBJ2-1	TGTGCCAGCAGCTCCAACGGGCTAGCGGGAGGCTACAATGAGCAGTTCTTC	CASSSNGLAGGYNEQFF
TRBV28	few	TRBD1	TRBJ2-7	TGTGCCAGCGGTTGGGACAGGAGCTCCTACGAGCAGTACTTC	CASGWDRSSYEQYF
TRBV30	NA	NA	TRBJ1-1	TGTGCCTGGCGGGGGGAGAACACTGAAGCTTTCTTT	CAWRGENTEAFF
TRBV5-1	few	TRBD1	TRBJ2-1	TGCGCCAGCAGCTCGCCGGGACAGGGGAGGAGCTCCTACAATGAGCAGTTCTTC	CASSSPGQGRSSYNEQFF
TRBV20-1	many	NA	TRBJ2-3	TGCAGTGCTAGTGGTAGCTGGGACTCTAGGCTCACAGATACGCAGTATTTT	CSASGSWDSRLTDTQYF
TRBV5-6	few	NA	TRBJ1-1	TGTGCCAGCAGCCCTGCCCATGGGCTTACGACAGGTCGAACCGGTGAAGCTTTCTTT	CASSPAHGLTTGRTGEAFF
TRBV7-9	NA	TRBD2	TRBJ2-1	TGTGCCAGCTTACCCCCCCTAGCGGGAGGGCCTAGCTACAATGAGCGGTTCTTC	CASLPPLAGGPSYNERFF
TRBV10-3	few	TRBD1	TRBJ2-6	TGTGCCATCAGGCCGGGACAGGGGGACGTCCTGACTTTC	CAIRPGQGDVLTF
TRBV20-1	NA	NA	TRBJ1-2	TGCAGTGTTATTCCTCAGGGAAACTATGGCTACACCTTC	CSVIPQGNYGYTF
TRBV7-9	many	NA	TRBJ2-3	TGTGCCAGCAGCTTAGTTGGGACAAAAGATACGCAGTATTTT	CASSLVGTKDTQYF
TRBV20-1	many	TRBD1	TRBJ2-3	TGCAGTGTTGAGAGGGGGACAGGGGTCCCAGATACGCAGTATTTT	CSVERGTGVPDTQYF
TRBV6-2/TRBV6-3	NA	NA	TRBJ1-2	TGTGCCAGCAGTACTGCCGGAACAGGGACTTTCCGTGGCTACACCTTC	CASSTAGTGTFRGYTF
TRBV30	NA	TRBD2	TRBJ2-7	TGTGCCTGGAGTGGGACTAGCGGGAATTTTCGCGAGCAGTACTTC	CAWSGTSGNFREQYF
TRBV4-1	few	TRBD1	TRBJ1-5	TGCGCCAGCAGCCAAGATCTGACAGGGGGTGGTCAGCCCCAGCATTTT	CASSQDLTGGGQPQHF
TRBV7-8	few	NA	TRBJ2-2	TGTGCCAGCAGCTTAGAGACTAAATCCGGGGAGCTGTTTTTT	CASSLETKSGELFF
TRBV28	many	TRBD2	TRBJ2-1	TGTGCCAGCAGTTGGGCCCGGGGGGGCACTGAGCAGTTCTTC	CASSWARGGTEQFF
TRBV12-3/TRBV12-4	many	NA	TRBJ1-1	TGTGCCAGCAGTTTCGACAGAATGGGGAACACTGAAGCTTTCTTT	CASSFDRMGNTEAFF
TRBV7-6	NA	NA	TRBJ1-2	TGTGCCAGCAGCTTAGTAGCTTTCTATGGCTACACCTTC	CASSLVAFYGYTF
TRBV20-1	many	NA	TRBJ2-7	TGCAGTGCTAGAGATTTAGGGAGCTCCTACGAGCAGTACTTC	CSARDLGSSYEQYF
TRBV5-1	NA	NA	TRBJ2-5	TGCGCCAGCAGCTTGGCCGAGGCAGGGGAGACCCAGTACTTC	CASSLAEAGETQYF
TRBV6-5	NA	TRBD1	TRBJ2-7	TGTGCCAGCAGTTTCGACCCGGACAGGGGGGGCTACGAGCAGTACTTC	CASSFDPDRGGYEQYF